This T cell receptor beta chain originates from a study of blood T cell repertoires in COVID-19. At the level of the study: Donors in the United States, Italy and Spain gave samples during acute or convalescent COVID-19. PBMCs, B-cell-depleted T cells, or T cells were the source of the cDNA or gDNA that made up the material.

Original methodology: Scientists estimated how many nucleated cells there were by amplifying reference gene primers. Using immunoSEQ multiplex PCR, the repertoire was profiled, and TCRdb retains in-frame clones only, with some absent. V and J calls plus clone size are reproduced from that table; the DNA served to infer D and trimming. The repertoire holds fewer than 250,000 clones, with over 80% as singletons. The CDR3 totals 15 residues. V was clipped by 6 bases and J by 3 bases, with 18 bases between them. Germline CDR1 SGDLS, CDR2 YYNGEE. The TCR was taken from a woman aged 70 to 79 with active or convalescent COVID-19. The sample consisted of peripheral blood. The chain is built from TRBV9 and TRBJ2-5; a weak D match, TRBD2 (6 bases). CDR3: CASTKRTSPEETQYF. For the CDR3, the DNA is TGTGCCAGCACCAAACGAACTAGCCCCGAAGAGACCCAGTACTTC.